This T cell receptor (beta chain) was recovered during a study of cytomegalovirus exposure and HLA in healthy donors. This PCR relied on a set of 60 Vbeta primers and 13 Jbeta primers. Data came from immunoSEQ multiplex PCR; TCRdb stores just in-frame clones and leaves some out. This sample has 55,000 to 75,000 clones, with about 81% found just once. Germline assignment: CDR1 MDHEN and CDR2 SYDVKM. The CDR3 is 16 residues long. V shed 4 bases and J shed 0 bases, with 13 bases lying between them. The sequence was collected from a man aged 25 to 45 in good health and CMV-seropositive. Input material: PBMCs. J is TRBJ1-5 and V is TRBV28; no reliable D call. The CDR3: CASSSHRTFSNQPQHF. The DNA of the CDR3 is TGTGCCAGCAGTTCGCATAGGACTTTTAGCAATCAGCCCCAGCATTTT.